These 13 T cell receptor beta chains came from one sample sequenced in a study of graft-versus-host responses after intestinal transplantation. The protocol was immunoSEQ multiplex PCR, while the TCRdb copy is restricted to in-frame clones and leaves out a portion. The table shows around 69,000 clones, with 90% occurring only once. No cognate antigen is known for these TCRs. This specimen consisted of unstimulated CD8+ T cells sorted from spleen or lymph node cells, obtained before transplant. All receptors derive from a human donor who was the organ donor for an intestinal transplant.

V usage is TRBV4-1 and J usage is TRBJ1-1, with D possibly matching TRBD1 (6 bases). The CDR3 spans 14 residues. Germline values: CDR1 MGHRA, CDR2 YSYEKL. With 3 bases removed from V and 7 bases from J, the gap between germline ends came to 15 bases. The CDR3 reads CASSQGGTGREAFF. The CDR3 DNA is TGCGCCAGCAGCCAGGGCGGTACAGGGCGTGAAGCTTTCTTT.

The V call is TRBV27, the J call TRBJ2-1; possible D gene TRBD1, 6 bases. The CDR3 extends over 12 amino acids. Germline lookup yields CDR1 MNHEY and CDR2 SMNVEV (reference sequence). V was pared by 6 bases and J by 7 bases, with 10 bases between. The CDR3 DNA follows: TGTGCCAGCAGCACCACAGGGAATGAGCAGTTCTTC. Its translation is CASSTTGNEQFF.

This chain uses TRBV4-2 with TRBJ1-1; D is ambiguous. CDR1 and CDR2 from the germline V gene are LGHNA and YNFKEQ. CDR3 length equals 16 residues. Trimming removed 3 bases from V and 4 bases from J, with 18 bases in between. CDR3: CASSHSISGVGTEAFF. As DNA, the CDR3 is TGTGCCAGCAGCCACTCTATTTCCGGGGTGGGCACTGAAGCTTTCTTT.

The CDR3 is CASSVATGTEAFF. CDR3 nucleotide sequence: TGTGCCAGCAGCGTAGCAACGGGCACTGAAGCTTTCTTT. The rearrangement joins TRBV9 to TRBJ1-1, with D hard to call. Germline V gene lookup returns CDR1 SGDLS and CDR2 YYNGEE. Trimming removed 0 bases at V and 4 bases at J, with 7 bases between. The CDR3 contains 13 residues.

This sequence joins TRBV4-1 and TRBJ2-5; D possibly corresponds to TRBD2 (6 bases). This CDR3 has 17 residues. CDR1 MGHRA and CDR2 YSYEKL come from the germline V gene. V was pared by 0 bases and J by 3 bases, with 17 bases between. CDR3 sequence: CASSQDFTGTSKETQYF. The CDR3 DNA sequence: TGCGCCAGCAGCCAAGATTTTACCGGGACTTCTAAAGAGACCCAGTACTTC.

The V call is TRBV27, the J call TRBJ2-1; no clear D. Per germline, CDR1 MNHEY and CDR2 SMNVEV (reference sequence). V lost 5 bases to trimming and J lost 5 bases, with 10 bases between them. The CDR3 runs to 13 residues. CDR3: CASSLVRNNEQFF. CDR3 nucleotides: TGTGCCAGCAGTCTGGTGAGAAACAATGAGCAGTTCTTC.

The chain combines TRBV6-6 with TRBJ1-1; D call uncertain. With 2 bases removed from V and 5 bases from J, the gap between germline ends came to 12 bases. This CDR3 is built from 14 residues. Germline CDR1 and CDR2: MNHNY and SVGAGI (reference sequence). CDR3 sequence: CASSYEGRETEAFF. CDR3 nucleotide sequence: TGTGCCAGCAGTTACGAGGGTAGAGAAACTGAAGCTTTCTTT.

This clone was counted only a few times. Here the CDR3 DNA reads TGTGCCAGCAGTGACTCGACAGGGGGGGGAAAACTGTTTTTT. Amino acids: CASSDSTGGGKLFF. The chain carries TRBV6-4 and TRBJ1-4, with TRBD1 matching over 9 bases. Germline V gene lookup returns CDR1 MRHNA and CDR2 SNTAGT. Losses at the gene ends were 0 bases for V and 10 bases for J; bases not matched to a gene: 3. CDR3 length: 14 residues.

The rearrangement joins TRBV15 to TRBJ1-6, with TRBD1 as a possible D gene (5 bases). With 3 bases removed from V and 3 bases from J, the gap between germline ends came to 12 bases. This CDR3 is 16 amino acids long. From germline, CDR1 is LNHNV and CDR2 YYDKDF (reference sequence). The CDR3 sequence is CATSREQGNYNSPLHF. CDR3 DNA sequence: TGTGCCACCAGCAGGGAGCAGGGAAACTATAATTCACCCCTCCACTTT.

The chain is built from TRBV6-5 and TRBJ1-1; D is unclear. Germline V lookup: CDR1 MNHEY, CDR2 SVGAGI. V lost 6 bases and J lost 1, with 6 bases in between. The CDR3 contains 12 residues. CDR3 protein: CASRAGNTEAFF. The CDR3 DNA reads TGTGCCAGCAGGGCGGGGAACACTGAAGCTTTCTTT.

CDR3 DNA: TGTGCCAGCAGCTTACCATGGACAGGGCGAGAGACCCAGTACTTC. This codes for CASSLPWTGRETQYF. The rearrangement links TRBV7-9 to TRBJ2-5, with 8 bases that match TRBD1. CDR3 length equals 15 residues. The germline V gene has CDR1 SEHNR and CDR2 FQNEAQ (reference sequence). J gave up 4 bases and V 2 bases, and 6 bases lay outside the gene matches.

The CDR3 reads CASSSLAGGSYEQYV. DNA for the CDR3: TGTGCCAGCAGTTCCCTAGCGGGGGGTTCCTACGAGCAGTACGTC. The rearrangement uses TRBV6-1 and TRBJ2-7, with 11 nucleotides matching TRBD2. Germline lookup yields CDR1 MNHNS and CDR2 SASEGT. The CDR3 consists of 15 residues. The J segment lost 1 base and the V segment lost 5 bases, leaving 4 bases of the junction unmatched.

The rearrangement links TRBV6-5 to TRBJ1-4; TRBD1 agrees at 10 bases. CDR3 length: 13 residues. CDR1 and CDR2 (germline): MNHEY, SVGAGI. Trimming removed 6 bases from V and 5 bases from J; junction bases left unmatched: 0. CDR3 in amino acids: CASRGQGNEKLFF. The CDR3 nucleotides are TGTGCCAGCAGGGGACAGGGGAATGAAAAACTGTTTTTT.